The entry that follows covers one TCR beta chain sequence. Grouping used clinical history reported by participants in a survey and questionnaire. In the original workflow: By means of reference gene primer amplification, nucleated cell counts were estimated. Data came from immunoSEQ multiplex PCR; TCRdb stores just in-frame clones and leaves some out. The V and J calls and the clone size are those of that table, but D and trimming were determined from the DNA. The sample shows roughly 250,000 clones, approximately 88% of them seen only once. These data belong to a study of blood T cell repertoires in COVID-19. Study at large: Sites across the United States, Italy and Spain contributed samples from acute and convalescent COVID-19.

The trim removed 10 bases at V and 3 bases at J, leaving 4 bases unmatched. Germline CDR1 reads LNHDA; CDR2 reads SQIVND (reference sequence). This CDR3 contains 13 residues. The source material was PBMCs or T cells enriched from blood (not recorded which). J is TRBJ2-2 and V is TRBV19; 8 bases line up with TRBD1. This sequence originates from a woman under 40 with acute COVID-19. CDR3 protein: CATLTGDTGELFF. The CDR3 DNA reads as TGTGCCACTTTGACAGGGGACACCGGGGAGCTGTTTTTT.